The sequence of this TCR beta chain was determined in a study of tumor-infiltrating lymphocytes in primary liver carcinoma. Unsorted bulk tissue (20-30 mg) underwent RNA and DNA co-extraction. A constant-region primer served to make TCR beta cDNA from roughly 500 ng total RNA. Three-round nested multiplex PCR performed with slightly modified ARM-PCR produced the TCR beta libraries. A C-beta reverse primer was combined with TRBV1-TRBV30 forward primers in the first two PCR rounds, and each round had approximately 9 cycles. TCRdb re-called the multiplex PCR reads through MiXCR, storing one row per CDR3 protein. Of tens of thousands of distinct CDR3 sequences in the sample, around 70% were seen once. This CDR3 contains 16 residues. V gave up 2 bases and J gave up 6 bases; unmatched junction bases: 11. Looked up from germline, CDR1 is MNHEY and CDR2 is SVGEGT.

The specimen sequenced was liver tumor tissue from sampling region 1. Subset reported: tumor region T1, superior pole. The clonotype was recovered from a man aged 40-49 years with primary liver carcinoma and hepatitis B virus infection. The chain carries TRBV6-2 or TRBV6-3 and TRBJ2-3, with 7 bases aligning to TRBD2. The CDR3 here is CASSYPGLVGNDTQYF. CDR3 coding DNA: TGTGCCAGCAGTTACCCAGGACTAGTGGGGAACGATACGCAGTATTTT.